The 16 T cell receptor beta chains given below trace back to one sample, sequenced in a study of early T cells in non-severe SARS-CoV-2 infection. In TCRdb, the 5' RACE reads were re-called with MiXCR into one record per CDR3 protein. This sample has roughly 63,000 distinct CDR3 sequences, with approximately 12% found just once. The sequenced sample consisted of whole blood. These receptors came from an adult who was a healthcare worker with PCR-confirmed SARS-CoV-2 infection or an uninfected control (not recorded which).

CDR3 bases: TGCGCCAGCAGCCAGTCGCTAGTGAGCACAGATACGCAGTATTTT. This gives the protein CASSQSLVSTDTQYF. The chain employs TRBV4-3 and TRBJ2-3; D remains unclear. Per germline, CDR1 LGHNA and CDR2 YSLEER. This CDR3 comprises 15 residues. Between the trimmed V and J ends, which lost 3 bases and 0 bases, there was a span of 10 bases.

The CDR3 sequence is CASSPGGANSETQYF. CDR3 nucleotide sequence: TGTGCCAGCAGCCCCGGGGGGGCAAATTCGGAGACCCAGTACTTC. The gene calls are TRBV6-5 and TRBJ2-5; 8 nucleotides align to TRBD2. V trimming: 6 bases; J trimming: 5 bases; junction bases outside the gene matches: 11. The CDR3 totals 15 residues. Germline CDR1 MNHEY, CDR2 SVGAGI.

This clonotype was counted at least ten times. This chain connects TRBV3-1 to TRBJ1-1; D possibly corresponds to TRBD1 (5 bases). With 6 bases removed from V and 7 bases from J, the gap between germline ends came to 18 bases. The CDR3 covers 14 residues. CDR1 and CDR2 from the germline V gene are LGHDT and YNNKEL (reference sequence). CDR3 sequence (DNA): TGTGCCAGCAGGGACATGTTGATATCCGGTGAAGCTTTCTTT. This encodes CASRDMLISGEAFF.

This clonotype has a count of ten or more. CDR3 nucleotide sequence: TGTGCCAGCAGCTTTCCTCTTCGACTAGCGGGGGGGTACAATGAGCAGTTCTTC. Its protein product is CASSFPLRLAGGYNEQFF. The genes are TRBV11-2 and TRBJ2-1, with TRBD2 matching over 14 bases. The CDR3 sequence is 18 residues long. The V gene's germline CDR1 is SGHAT and CDR2 FQNNGV. V lost 3 bases to trimming and J lost 4 bases; unmatched junction nucleotides: 8. The full variable domain, with the rest looked up from reference TRBV11-2 and TRBJ2-1, is EAGVAQSPRYKIIEKRQSVAFWCNPISGHATLYWYQQILGQGPKLLIQFQNNGVVDDSQLPKDRFSAERLKGVDSTLKIQPAKLEDSAVYLCASSFPLRLAGGYNEQFFGPGTRLTVL.

This clonotype appeared many times. The chain recombines TRBV6-5 with TRBJ2-7; weak D call: TRBD1 (6 bases). Germline values: CDR1 MNHEY, CDR2 SVGAGI. The CDR3 runs to 19 residues. V shed 6 bases and J shed 2 bases, with 29 bases lying between them. The chain's CDR3 is CASSRSPWGGPGQPYEQYF. The CDR3, as DNA: TGTGCCAGCAGCCGGTCACCTTGGGGCGGACCGGGACAACCCTACGAGCAGTACTTC.

The J gene is TRBJ1-2, the V gene TRBV25-1; 10 nucleotides align to TRBD1. Trimming removed 9 bases from V and 6 bases from J; junction bases left unmatched: 4. CDR3 length: 12 amino acids. CDR1 and CDR2 (germline): MGHDK, SYGVNS. CDR3: CASQGQGNGYTF. Written as DNA, the CDR3 is TGTGCCAGTCAGGGACAGGGGAATGGCTACACCTTC.

This clonotype was detected many times. CDR3: CASSTRAGGTETQYF. CDR3 nucleotide sequence: TGTGCCAGCAGCACTCGTGCGGGGGGGACAGAGACCCAGTACTTC. The chain links TRBV7-7 to TRBJ2-5; 9 nucleotides match TRBD2. The CDR3 runs to 15 residues. V gave up 5 bases and J gave up 4 bases; unmatched junction bases: 8. Germline-derived CDR1 and CDR2 are SSHAT and FNYEAQ (reference sequence).

This clonotype has a count of ten or more. The chain is built from TRBV6-5 and TRBJ1-3; D is uncertain. V lost 4 bases, J lost 9 bases, and 13 bases lay in between. The germline V gene encodes CDR1 MNHEY and CDR2 SVGAGI. This CDR3 has 13 amino acids. The CDR3: CASSLRAGGTIYF. The CDR3 coding sequence is TGTGCCAGCAGTTTGAGAGCCGGAGGCACCATATATTTT.

The table lists this clonotype with a few counts. The chain uses TRBV10-2 and TRBJ1-3; D call uncertain. Germline values: CDR1 WSHSY, CDR2 SAAADI. The CDR3 length is 15 residues. Trimming removed 3 bases at V and 2 bases at J, with 11 bases between. The CDR3 coding sequence is TGCGCCAGCAGTGATCGGGTCTCTCCTGGAAACACCATATATTTT. Its protein product is CASSDRVSPGNTIYF.

A few counts support this clonotype. The chain joins TRBV3-1 to TRBJ1-1; D remains unclear. The length of the CDR3 is 13 residues. Trimming removed 4 bases at V and 5 bases at J, with 11 bases between. Germline-derived CDR1 and CDR2 are LGHDT and YNNKEL (reference sequence). The CDR3 region has the DNA TGTGCCAGCAGCCCCCCCGTAGGGACTGAAGCTTTCTTT. It specifies CASSPPVGTEAFF. Filled out from reference TRBV3-1 and TRBJ1-1, the complete variable domain reads DTAVSQTPKYLVTQMGNDKSIKCEQNLGHDTMYWYKQDSKKFLKIMFSYNNKELIINETVPNRFSPKSPDKAHLNLHINSLELGDSAVYFCASSPPVGTEAFFGQGTRLTVV.

The J gene is TRBJ1-3, the V gene TRBV5-1; D unresolved. Germline CDR1 SGHRS, CDR2 YFSETQ. This CDR3 comprises 14 residues. Trimming left V 6 bases short and J 1 base short, with 11 bases between. The CDR3 region is CASKALSSGNTIYF. CDR3 bases: TGCGCCAGCAAAGCTCTTAGTTCTGGAAACACCATATATTTT.

Ten or more counts support this clonotype. The V call is TRBV7-8, the J call TRBJ1-5; D may be TRBD1 (6 bases). The V gene lost 3 bases and the J gene lost 6 bases, with 18 bases spanning the gap. Germline CDR1 reads SGHVS; CDR2 reads FQNEAQ. This CDR3 comprises 16 residues. The CDR3: CASSFSPQGYVQPQHF. The CDR3 DNA follows: TGTGCCAGCAGCTTCAGTCCCCAGGGGTACGTTCAGCCCCAGCATTTT.

The sample holds a few counts of this clonotype. This chain uses TRBV20-1 with TRBJ2-1, with TRBD1 matching over 9 bases. Per the germline V gene, CDR1 is DFQATT and CDR2 is SNEGSKA (reference sequence). This CDR3 comprises 14 residues. V gave up 6 bases and J gave up 5 bases; unmatched junction bases: 8. Here the CDR3 reads CSAIPDRGNNEQFF. CDR3 DNA sequence: TGCAGTGCCATCCCGGACAGGGGTAACAATGAGCAGTTCTTC.

V usage is TRBV7-2 and J usage is TRBJ2-4; 11 nucleotides line up with TRBD1. CDR3 length: 14 residues. CDR1 and CDR2 from the germline V gene are SGHTA and FQGNSA. J was trimmed by 9 bases and V by 5 bases; bases with no gene match: 6. The CDR3 coding sequence is TGTGCCAGCAGCGCCGGACAGGGGGCGATCATTCAGTACTTC. The encoded protein is CASSAGQGAIIQYF.

This clonotype has a count of ten or more. V gene TRBV7-3 combines with J gene TRBJ2-3; D is ambiguous. V dropped 5 bases and J dropped 1 base, with 13 bases sitting between them. Germline CDR1 and CDR2: SGHTA and FQGTGA. The CDR3 has 15 amino acids. The CDR3 DNA is TGTGCCAGCAGCCCGAGGCCAGACCGCACAGATACGCAGTATTTT. It encodes CASSPRPDRTDTQYF. Combining the CDR3 with reference TRBV7-3 and TRBJ2-3 gives the whole variable domain GAGVSQTPSNKVTEKGKYVELRCDPISGHTALYWYRQSLGQGPEFLIYFQGTGAADDSGLPNDRFFAVRPEGSVSTLKIQRTERGDSAVYLCASSPRPDRTDTQYFGPGTRLTVL.

This clonotype was counted many times. The rearrangement joins TRBV24-1 to TRBJ2-3; TRBD2 matches 7 bases. V lost 4 bases and J lost 1; bases outside the gene matches: 7. This CDR3 region has 16 residues. Germline V CDR1 and CDR2: KGHDR, SFDVKD. This chain's CDR3 is CATSDPRSGGTDTQYF. Here the CDR3 DNA reads TGTGCCACCAGTGACCCCCGCAGCGGGGGCACAGATACGCAGTATTTT.